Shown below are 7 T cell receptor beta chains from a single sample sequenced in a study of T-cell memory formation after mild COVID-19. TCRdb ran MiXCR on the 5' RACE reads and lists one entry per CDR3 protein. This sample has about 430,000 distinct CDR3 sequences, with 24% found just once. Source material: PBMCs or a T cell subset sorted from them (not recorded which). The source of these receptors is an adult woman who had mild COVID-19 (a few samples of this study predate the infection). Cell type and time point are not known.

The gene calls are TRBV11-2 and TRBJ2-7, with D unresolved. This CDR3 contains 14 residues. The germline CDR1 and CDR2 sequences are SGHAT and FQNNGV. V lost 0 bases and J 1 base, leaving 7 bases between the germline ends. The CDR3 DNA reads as TGTGCCAGCAGCTTAGAAGACGGTTCCTACGAGCAGTACTTC. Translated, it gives CASSLEDGSYEQYF.

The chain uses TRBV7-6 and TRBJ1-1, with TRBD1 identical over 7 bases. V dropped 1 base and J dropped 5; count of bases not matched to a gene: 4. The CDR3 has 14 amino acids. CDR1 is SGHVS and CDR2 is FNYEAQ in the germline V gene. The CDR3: CASSLVSGGTEAFF. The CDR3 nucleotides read TGTGCCAGCAGCTTAGTGTCAGGGGGAACTGAAGCTTTCTTT.

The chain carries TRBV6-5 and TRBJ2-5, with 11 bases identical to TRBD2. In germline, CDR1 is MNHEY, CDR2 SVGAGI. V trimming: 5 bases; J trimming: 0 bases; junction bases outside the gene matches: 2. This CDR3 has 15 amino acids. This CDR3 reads CASSRSGGDQETQYF. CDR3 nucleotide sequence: TGTGCCAGCAGTCGTAGCGGGGGGGACCAAGAGACCCAGTACTTC.

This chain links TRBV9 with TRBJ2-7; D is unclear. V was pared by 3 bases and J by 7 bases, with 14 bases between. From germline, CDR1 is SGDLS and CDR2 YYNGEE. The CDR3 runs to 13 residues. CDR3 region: CASSGDGSEEQYF. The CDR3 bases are TGTGCCAGCAGCGGTGATGGGTCCGAGGAGCAGTACTTC.

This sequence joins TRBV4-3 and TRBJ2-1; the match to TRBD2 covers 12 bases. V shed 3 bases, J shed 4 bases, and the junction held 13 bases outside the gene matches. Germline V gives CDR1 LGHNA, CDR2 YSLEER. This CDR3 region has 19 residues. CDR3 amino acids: CASSHRKPGLAGIYNEQFF. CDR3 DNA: TGCGCCAGCAGCCACAGAAAACCGGGACTAGCGGGTATATACAATGAGCAGTTCTTC.

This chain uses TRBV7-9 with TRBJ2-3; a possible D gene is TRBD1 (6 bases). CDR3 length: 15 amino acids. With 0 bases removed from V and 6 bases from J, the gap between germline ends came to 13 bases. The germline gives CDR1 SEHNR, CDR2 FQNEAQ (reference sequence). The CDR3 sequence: CASSLAGAGADTQYF. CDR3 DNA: TGTGCCAGCAGCTTAGCTGGGGCAGGGGCGGATACGCAGTATTTT.

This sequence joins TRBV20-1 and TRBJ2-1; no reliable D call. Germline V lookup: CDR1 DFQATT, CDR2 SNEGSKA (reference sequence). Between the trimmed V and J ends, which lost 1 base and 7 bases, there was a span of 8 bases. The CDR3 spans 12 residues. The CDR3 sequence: CSARGVGNEQFF. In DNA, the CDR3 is TGCAGTGCTAGAGGCGTCGGTAATGAGCAGTTCTTC.